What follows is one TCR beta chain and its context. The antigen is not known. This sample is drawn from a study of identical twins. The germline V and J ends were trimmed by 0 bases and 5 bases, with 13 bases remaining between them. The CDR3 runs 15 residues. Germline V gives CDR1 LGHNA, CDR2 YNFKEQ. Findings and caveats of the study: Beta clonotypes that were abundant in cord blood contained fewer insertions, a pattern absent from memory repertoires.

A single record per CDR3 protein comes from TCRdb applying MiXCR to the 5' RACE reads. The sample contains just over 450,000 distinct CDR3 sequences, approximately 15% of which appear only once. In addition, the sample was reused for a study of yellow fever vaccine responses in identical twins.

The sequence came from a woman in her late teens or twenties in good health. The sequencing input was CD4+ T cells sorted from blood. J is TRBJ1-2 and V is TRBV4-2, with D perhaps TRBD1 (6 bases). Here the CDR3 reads CASSQDKKGEYGYTF. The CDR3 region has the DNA TGTGCCAGCAGCCAAGATAAGAAGGGGGAGTATGGCTACACCTTC.